This T cell receptor beta chain was retrieved from a study of blood T cell repertoires in COVID-19. The V gene lost 6 bases and the J gene lost 7 bases, with 19 bases spanning the gap. This CDR3 contains 16 residues. CDR1 SEHNR and CDR2 FQNEAQ come from the germline V gene (reference sequence). The table came from immunoSEQ multiplex PCR; TCRdb's copy has only in-frame clones and leaves some out. The sample yields roughly 150,000 clones, 85% to 90% seen once. This TCR derives from a woman aged 40 to 55 with acute or convalescent COVID-19. The V call is TRBV7-9, the J call TRBJ1-6, with D perhaps TRBD1 (6 bases). Specimen: peripheral blood. CDR3 protein: CASRPRGQPINSPLHF. In DNA form, the CDR3 reads TGTGCCAGCAGACCCAGAGGACAGCCTATAAATTCACCCCTCCACTTT.